One and the same sample provided the 21 T cell receptor beta chains below, sequenced in a study of shared clonotypes between healthy human individuals. Sequenced by immunoSEQ multiplex PCR; TCRdb stores in-frame clones only, minus some. The sample lists roughly 2.5 million clones, around 94% occurring once. What was sequenced was naive CD4+ T cells sorted from blood. Sample subset: CD45RA+ positively selected. The source is a young man in good health.

The rearrangement links TRBV19 to TRBJ2-2; tentatively, D is TRBD1 (6 bases). V gave up 6 bases and J gave up 5 bases, with 19 bases separating them. The CDR3 runs 16 residues. CDR1 is LNHDA and CDR2 is SQIVND in the germline V gene (reference sequence). Written as DNA, the CDR3 is TGTGCCAGTAGATCCCGAACAGGGACGGGTACCGGGGAGCTGTTTTTT. Its protein product is CASRSRTGTGTGELFF.

The chain has TRBV5-1 and TRBJ2-3, with 14 bases matching TRBD2. The V segment lost 4 bases and the J segment 0 bases; nucleotides outside the gene matches: 7. The germline V gene encodes CDR1 SGHRS and CDR2 YFSETQ. The CDR3 runs to 18 residues. Written as DNA, the CDR3 is TGCGCCAGCAGCATGGCGACTAGCGGGGGGGTTAGCACAGATACGCAGTATTTT. Protein product: CASSMATSGGVSTDTQYF.

This chain joins TRBV6-1 and TRBJ2-3, with 7 bases identical to TRBD1. Germline CDR1 and CDR2: MNHNS and SASEGT. This CDR3 is built from 13 residues. V lost 1 base, J lost 14 bases, and 9 bases stayed unmatched. CDR3 protein: CASSEGGQGVRYF. The CDR3 DNA is TGTGCCAGCAGTGAAGGAGGGCAGGGGGTCAGGTATTTT.

The rearrangement links TRBV19 to TRBJ2-7; TRBD2 matches 9 bases. From germline, CDR1 is LNHDA and CDR2 SQIVND (reference sequence). The CDR3 covers 14 residues. The V segment lost 5 bases and the J segment 7 bases; nucleotides outside the gene matches: 9. CDR3 in amino acids: CASSVRAGGPEQYF. CDR3 DNA: TGTGCCAGTAGTGTACGAGCGGGAGGCCCAGAGCAGTACTTC. The whole variable domain, filled in from reference TRBV19 and TRBJ2-7, reads DGGITQSPKYLFRKEGQNVTLSCEQNLNHDAMYWYRQDPGQGLRLIYYSQIVNDFQKGDIAEGYSVSREKKESFPLTVTSAQKNPTAFYLCASSVRAGGPEQYFGPGTRLTVT.

The chain uses TRBV4-1 and TRBJ2-1; D is unresolved. This CDR3 is built from 11 residues. The germline CDR1 and CDR2 sequences are MGHRA and YSYEKL. Trimming took off 0 bases at V and 13 bases at J, with 7 bases between the two ends. This chain's CDR3 is CASSQDRVQFF. CDR3 nucleotides: TGCGCCAGCAGCCAAGATAGAGTCCAGTTCTTC.

V and J are TRBV11-2 and TRBJ2-2, with no clear D. V was shortened by 3 bases and J by 7 bases, with 15 bases between the two germline ends. The germline gives CDR1 SGHAT, CDR2 FQNNGV. The CDR3 is made up of 15 amino acids. The CDR3 reads CASSFPLTRGGELFF. The CDR3 DNA is TGTGCCAGCAGCTTTCCCTTGACCCGCGGCGGGGAGCTGTTTTTT.

The gene calls are TRBV18 and TRBJ2-3, with D uncertain. CDR1 KGHSH and CDR2 LQKENI come from the germline V gene. The CDR3 is 14 amino acids. V was shortened by 4 bases and J by 2 bases, with 10 bases between the two germline ends. DNA of the CDR3: TGTGCCAGCTCACAGGGTCACCTCACAGATACGCAGTATTTT. The encoded protein is CASSQGHLTDTQYF.

The chain uses TRBV7-2 and TRBJ1-2; TRBD1 might be the D (6 bases). From germline, CDR1 is SGHTA and CDR2 FQGNSA. The CDR3 runs 13 residues. Trimming left V 5 bases short and J 7 bases short, with 14 bases between. The DNA for the CDR3 is TGTGCCAGCAGCCTAACAGGGTCGGGTGGCTACACCTTC. Translating gives CASSLTGSGGYTF.

The chain has TRBV27 and TRBJ1-2; 8 positions match TRBD1. The J segment lost 4 bases and the V segment lost 3 bases, leaving 10 bases of the junction unmatched. Germline V gives CDR1 MNHEY, CDR2 SMNVEV (reference sequence). The CDR3 has 16 residues. CDR3 sequence: CASSFMNRGSGYGYTF. CDR3 sequence (DNA): TGTGCCAGCAGTTTTATGAACAGGGGGAGCGGCTATGGCTACACCTTC.

A note on this clone: Other DNA sequences within the sample encode an identical CDR3. This chain joins TRBV11-2 and TRBJ2-3; D call uncertain. The germline gives CDR1 SGHAT, CDR2 FQNNGV. CDR3 length equals 11 residues. The ends were cut back, 5 bases at V and 3 bases at J, with 3 bases in the middle. The CDR3 nucleotides are TGTGCCAGCAGCCAAACAGATACGCAGTATTTT. This encodes CASSQTDTQYF.

J is TRBJ1-3 and V is TRBV30; no clear D. The CDR3 contains 12 residues. Between the trimmed V and J ends, which lost 3 bases and 9 bases, there was a span of 12 bases. Germline CDR1 GTSNPN, CDR2 SVGIG (reference sequence). The CDR3 nucleotides read TGTGCCTGGAGCCTTAATGAAGGCACCATATATTTT. This gives the protein CAWSLNEGTIYF.

This chain links TRBV14 with TRBJ1-2, with D possibly TRBD1 on 5 matching bases. The CDR3 is made up of 15 amino acids. V lost 4 bases, J lost 5 bases, and 17 bases lay in between. The germline V gene has CDR1 SGHDN and CDR2 FVKESK. The CDR3 DNA reads TGTGCCAGCAGCCCATTTCCCGGGACGTCTTATGGCTACACCTTC. Translation gives CASSPFPGTSYGYTF.

The rearrangement uses TRBV18 and TRBJ2-2; 11 bases align to TRBD2. Germline V gene lookup returns CDR1 KGHSH and CDR2 LQKENI. The CDR3 is 17 residues long. V trimming: 3 bases; J trimming: 4 bases; junction bases outside the gene matches: 7. The chain's CDR3 is CASSPVLLAGATGELFF. The CDR3 region has the DNA TGTGCCAGCTCACCCGTTTTACTAGCGGGAGCCACCGGGGAGCTGTTTTTT.

V and J are TRBV7-9 and TRBJ2-5; possibly TRBD2 for D (6 bases). From germline, CDR1 is SEHNR and CDR2 FQNEAQ (reference sequence). V lost 5 bases and J 5 bases, leaving 18 bases between the germline ends. This CDR3 has 15 amino acids. This CDR3 is CASSRLGLIDETQYF. CDR3 nucleotide sequence: TGTGCCAGCAGCCGACTTGGACTAATAGACGAGACCCAGTACTTC.

The chain employs TRBV7-2 and TRBJ2-1; 8 nucleotides agree with TRBD2. Per germline, CDR1 SGHTA and CDR2 FQGNSA. The CDR3 runs 17 residues. The V gene end was trimmed by 0 bases and the J gene end by 6 bases; junction bases not matched to a gene: 10. As DNA, the CDR3 is TGTGCCAGCAGCTTAGCATTAGGTCTAGCGGGTGGCAATGAGCAGTTCTTC. It is translated as CASSLALGLAGGNEQFF.

The J gene is TRBJ2-4, the V gene TRBV9; D unresolved. V was pared by 0 bases and J by 0 bases, with 7 bases between. Per germline, CDR1 SGDLS and CDR2 YYNGEE. This CDR3 is 15 amino acids long. The CDR3 nucleotides read TGTGCCAGCAGCGTAGGTCCCGGAGCCAAAAACATTCAGTACTTC. It translates to CASSVGPGAKNIQYF.

In DNA, the CDR3 is TGTGCCACCAGCGTGGACAGAGTGGGAAAACTGTTTTTT. This codes for CATSVDRVGKLFF. The V and J genes are TRBV15 and TRBJ1-4; D is possibly TRBD1 (6 bases). V lost 5 bases to trimming and J lost 10 bases, with 14 bases between them. Germline-derived CDR1 and CDR2 are LNHNV and YYDKDF (reference sequence). This CDR3 is built from 13 residues.

In its sample, this clone was seen once. The V gene is TRBV19, the J gene TRBJ2-3, with TRBD2 matching 12 bases. V lost 2 bases and J lost 4; bases outside the gene matches: 1. Germline-derived CDR1 and CDR2 are LNHDA and SQIVND (reference sequence). The CDR3 is made up of 15 amino acids. The CDR3 DNA sequence: TGTGCCAGTAGTATACTAGCGGGGGGGTCAGATACGCAGTATTTT. Encoded protein: CASSILAGGSDTQYF.

J is TRBJ1-1 and V is TRBV6-5; the match to TRBD1 covers 8 bases. Germline lookup yields CDR1 MNHEY and CDR2 SVGAGI. The V and J ends lost 6 bases and 4 bases, in that order; junction bases with no gene match: 4. The CDR3 totals 13 residues. As DNA, the CDR3 is TGTGCCAGCAGCCGGACAGGGTCCACTGAAGCTTTCTTT. Amino acids: CASSRTGSTEAFF.

For this clone: At one end the junction does not follow the germline gene, possibly because of a read error. This rearrangement joins TRBV5-1 to TRBJ1-1; possibly TRBD1 for D (5 bases). The CDR3 runs to 14 residues. Germline-derived CDR1 and CDR2 are SGHRS and YFSETQ. Here the CDR3 reads CASSLVGVKTEAFF. DNA for the CDR3: TGCGCCAGCAGCTTGGTAGGGGTGAAGACTGAAGCTTTCTTT.

In its sample, this clone was seen once. The chain combines TRBV5-6 with TRBJ2-6; TRBD2 agrees at 9 bases. V was clipped by 0 bases and J by 0 bases; unmatched bases: 7. The germline CDR1 and CDR2 sequences are SGHDT and YYEEEE. This CDR3 has 19 amino acids. CDR3 in amino acids: CASSLVVLAGNSGANVLTF. The DNA of the CDR3 is TGTGCCAGCAGCTTGGTTGTCCTAGCGGGGAACTCTGGGGCCAACGTCCTGACTTTC.